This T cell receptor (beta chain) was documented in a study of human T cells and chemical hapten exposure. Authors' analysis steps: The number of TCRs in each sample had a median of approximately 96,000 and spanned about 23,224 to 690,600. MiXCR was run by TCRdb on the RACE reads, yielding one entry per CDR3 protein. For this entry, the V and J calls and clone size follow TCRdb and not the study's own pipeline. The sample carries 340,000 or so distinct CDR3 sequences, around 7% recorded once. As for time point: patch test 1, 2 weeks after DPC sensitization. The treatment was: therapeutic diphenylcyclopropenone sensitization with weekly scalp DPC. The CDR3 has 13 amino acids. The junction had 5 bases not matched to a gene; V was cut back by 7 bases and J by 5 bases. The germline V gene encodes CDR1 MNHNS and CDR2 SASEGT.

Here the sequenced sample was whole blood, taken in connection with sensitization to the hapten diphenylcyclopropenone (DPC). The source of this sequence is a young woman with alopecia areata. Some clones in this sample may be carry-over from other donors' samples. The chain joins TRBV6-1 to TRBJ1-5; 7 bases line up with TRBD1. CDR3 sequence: CASNEQGDQPQHF. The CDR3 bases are TGTGCCAGCAACGAGCAGGGGGATCAGCCCCAGCATTTT.